This T cell receptor beta chain was captured in a study of shared clonotypes between healthy human individuals. With regard to this clone: Other nucleotide sequences in the sample specify the same CDR3.

CD8 cells regarded as naive lacked CD45RO, were positively chosen for CCR7, and omitted terminally differentiated effector memory CD45RA+ cells. Sequencing used immunoSEQ multiplex PCR; TCRdb keeps in-frame clones, though not all of them. The table records about 2 million clones, less than 95% of them present only once. Germline V gene sequence: CDR1 MNHEY, CDR2 SMNVEV (reference sequence). With 5 bases removed from V and 0 bases from J, the gap between germline ends came to 17 bases. The length of the CDR3 is 16 residues. The rearrangement joins TRBV27 to TRBJ2-7; the D call may be TRBD1 or TRBD2 (5 bases each). Sequencing used naive CD8+ T cells sorted from blood. This clonotype originated in a man aged 18 to 29 in good health. CDR3 sequence reads: CASSPSVGESSYEQYF. The DNA of the CDR3 is TGTGCCAGCAGTCCCTCTGTGGGGGAGAGCTCCTACGAGCAGTACTTC.